These 8 T cell receptor beta chains were sequenced from one sample in a study of STAT5B mutations in CD4+ large granular lymphocyte leukemia. The table came from immunoSEQ multiplex PCR; TCRdb's copy has only in-frame clones and leaves some out. The sample gives approximately 30,000 clones, around nine tenths of which show up once; over 0.35% is in the top ten. The source material was CD4+ T cells from blood buffy coats. These receptors were obtained from a human donor in good health.

The J gene is TRBJ1-4, the V gene TRBV6-4, with 7 bases aligning to TRBD1. The CDR3 totals 12 residues. Germline loops: CDR1 MRHNA, CDR2 SNTAGT. With 6 bases clipped from V and 5 bases from J, the junction kept 0 bases outside the gene matches. CDR3 nucleotide sequence: TGTGCCAGCAGGGGACAGAATGAAAAACTGTTTTTT. It yields the protein CASRGQNEKLFF.

The genes are TRBV18 and TRBJ2-4, with a tentative D call TRBD2 (6 bases). The CDR3 has 14 amino acids. CDR1 and CDR2 from the germline V gene are KGHSH and LQKENI. The V gene lost 3 bases and the J gene lost 0 bases, with 6 bases spanning the gap. The chain's CDR3 is CASSPGLAKNIQYF. CDR3 in DNA: TGTGCCAGCTCACCGGGACTAGCCAAAAACATTCAGTACTTC.

The rearrangement links TRBV6-5 to TRBJ2-1; a possible D gene is TRBD2 (6 bases). Germline V gene sequence: CDR1 MNHEY, CDR2 SVGAGI. V was pared by 5 bases and J by 0 bases, with 11 bases between. CDR3 size: 15 residues. CDR3 in amino acids: CASSQSGSSYNEQFF. The CDR3 DNA is TGTGCCAGCAGTCAAAGCGGGTCCTCCTACAATGAGCAGTTCTTC.

The chain joins TRBV18 to TRBJ2-7; no definite D call. Germline V gene data show CDR1 as KGHSH and CDR2 as LQKENI. The V and J ends lost 1 base and 3 bases respectively, with 7 bases between them. This CDR3 region has 13 residues. DNA for the CDR3: TGTGCCAGCTCACCACGGCCGGACTACGAGCAGTACTTC. Translating gives CASSPRPDYEQYF.

This sequence joins TRBV19 and TRBJ1-1; no reliable D call. Trimming took 10 bases from V and 0 from J, leaving 15 bases between them. The CDR3 has 14 amino acids. Germline V gene lookup returns CDR1 LNHDA and CDR2 SQIVND (reference sequence). The CDR3 loop is CATRRHHMNTEAFF. The CDR3 region has the DNA TGTGCCACTAGGCGGCACCACATGAACACTGAAGCTTTCTTT.

This clone was observed a handful of times. The chain employs TRBV18 and TRBJ2-5; TRBD1 is a possible D gene (5 bases). CDR3 length: 13 amino acids. CDR1 KGHSH and CDR2 LQKENI come from the germline V gene. Trimming took off 3 bases at V and 7 bases at J, with 12 bases between the two ends. The CDR3 sequence is CASSPGQLGTQYF. In nucleotides, the CDR3 is TGTGCCAGCTCACCTGGACAATTGGGGACCCAGTACTTC.

This clone was picked up one time. This chain uses TRBV28 with TRBJ2-2, with TRBD2 matching over 7 bases. The CDR3 runs to 17 residues. CDR1 and CDR2 (germline): MDHEN, SYDVKM. V trimming: 3 bases; J trimming: 4 bases; junction bases outside the gene matches: 11. As DNA, the CDR3 is TGTGCCAGCAGTTTGAACCTCGGACTAGTTGGCACCGGGGAGCTGTTTTTT. Protein product: CASSLNLGLVGTGELFF.

V is TRBV29-1 and J is TRBJ2-1; no clear D gene. The ends were cut back, 5 bases at V and 7 bases at J, with 9 bases in the middle. The CDR3 covers 11 residues. CDR1 is SQVTM and CDR2 is ANQGSEA in the germline V gene. Written as DNA, the CDR3 is TGCAGCGTTAGCCTACGGAATGAGCAGTTCTTC. Translated: CSVSLRNEQFF.